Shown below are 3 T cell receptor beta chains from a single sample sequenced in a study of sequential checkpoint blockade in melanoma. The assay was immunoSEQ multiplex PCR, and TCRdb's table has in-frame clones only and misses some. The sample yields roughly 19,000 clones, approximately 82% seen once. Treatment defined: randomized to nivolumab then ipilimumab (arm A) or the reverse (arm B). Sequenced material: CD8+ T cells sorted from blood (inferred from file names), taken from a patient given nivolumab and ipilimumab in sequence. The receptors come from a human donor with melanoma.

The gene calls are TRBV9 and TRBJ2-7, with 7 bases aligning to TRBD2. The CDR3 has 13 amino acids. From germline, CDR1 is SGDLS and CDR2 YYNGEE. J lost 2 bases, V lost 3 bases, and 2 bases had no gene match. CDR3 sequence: CASSAGTTYEQYF. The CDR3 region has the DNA TGTGCCAGCAGCGCCGGGACTACCTACGAGCAGTACTTC.

The CDR3 region is CASSPGGGYNEQFF. In DNA, the CDR3 is TGTGCCAGCAGCCCTGGGGGCGGCTACAATGAGCAGTTCTTC. This chain links TRBV7-9 with TRBJ2-1, with TRBD1 as a possible D gene (6 bases). The V end was cut by 5 bases, the J end by 3 bases, with 11 bases between. This CDR3 contains 14 residues. Germline CDR1 is SEHNR and CDR2 is FQNEAQ (reference sequence).

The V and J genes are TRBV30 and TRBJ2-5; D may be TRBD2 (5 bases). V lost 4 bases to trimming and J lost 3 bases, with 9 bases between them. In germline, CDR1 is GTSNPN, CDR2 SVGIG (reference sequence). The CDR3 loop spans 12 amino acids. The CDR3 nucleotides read TGTGCCTGGAACTACGGGGAAGAGACCCAGTACTTC. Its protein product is CAWNYGEETQYF.